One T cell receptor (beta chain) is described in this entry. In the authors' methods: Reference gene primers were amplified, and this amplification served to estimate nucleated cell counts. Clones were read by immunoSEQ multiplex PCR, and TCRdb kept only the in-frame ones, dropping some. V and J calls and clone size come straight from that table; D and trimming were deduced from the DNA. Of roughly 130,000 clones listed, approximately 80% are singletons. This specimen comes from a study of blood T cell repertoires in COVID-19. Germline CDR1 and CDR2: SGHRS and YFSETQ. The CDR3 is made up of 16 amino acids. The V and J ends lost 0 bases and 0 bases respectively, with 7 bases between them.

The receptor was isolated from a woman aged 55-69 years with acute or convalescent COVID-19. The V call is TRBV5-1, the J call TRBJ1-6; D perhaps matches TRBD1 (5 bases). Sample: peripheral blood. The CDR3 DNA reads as TGCGCCAGCAGCTTGGCCGGGGGCTCCTATAATTCACCCCTCCACTTT. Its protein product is CASSLAGGSYNSPLHF. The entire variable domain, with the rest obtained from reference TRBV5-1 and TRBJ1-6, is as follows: KAGVTQTPRYLIKTRGQQVTLSCSPISGHRSVSWYQQTPGQGLQFLFEYFSETQRNKGNFPGRFSGRQFSNSRSEMNVSTLELGDSALYLCASSLAGGSYNSPLHFGNGTRLTVT.